This T cell receptor (beta chain) was identified in a study of cytomegalovirus exposure and HLA in healthy donors. Across the whole study: Most donors, 70% to 85% of approximately 400 genotyped, fell in the Caucasian-associated ancestry cluster.

Use of 60 Vbeta and 13 Jbeta primers characterized the PCR. Per the original data handling: The count from a later analysis was 79 million or so unique TCR beta chains, 9.5 million to 13 million of them shared. The repertoire was sequenced with immunoSEQ multiplex PCR; TCRdb's copy has only in-frame clones and lacks some. That table is the source of V, J and clone size, and D and trimming were worked out from the DNA. The sample holds 85,000 to 90,000 clones, roughly 80% seen once. Germline CDR1 is LNHDA and CDR2 is SQIVND (reference sequence). Trimming removed 5 bases from V and 6 bases from J; junction bases left unmatched: 10. CDR3 size: 16 residues.

The specimen sequenced was PBMCs. The V gene is TRBV19, the J gene TRBJ2-2; 9 positions match TRBD1. This TCR was sampled from a man aged 30-40 years in good health and CMV-seropositive. The CDR3 bases are TGTGCCAGTAGTTTGTACAGACAGGGGGGAGCCGGGGAGCTGTTTTTT. Translating gives CASSLYRQGGAGELFF.